This TCR beta chain was profiled in a study of blood T cells in healthy people across ages. Per germline, CDR1 SEHNR and CDR2 FQNEAQ (reference sequence). The CDR3 is 15 amino acids. J lost 2 bases, V lost 2 bases, and 5 bases had no gene match. Using a J-beta primer mix together with a sample-barcoded 5' primer, a second PCR was run for about 7 to 12 cycles. From each sample, at least 2.5 million paired-end reads containing CDR3 were obtained. TCRdb redid the calling of the 5' RACE reads with MiXCR, one entry per CDR3 protein. The sample shows about 1.8 million distinct CDR3 sequences, 49% of them seen only once.

The sample comprised blood. The clonotype comes from a woman between 35 and 50 years old in good health. The chain recombines TRBV7-9 with TRBJ1-2; 7 bases map to TRBD1. Written as DNA, the CDR3 is TGTGCCAGCAGCTTAAACTGGGACAGAAACTATGGCTACACCTTC. This encodes CASSLNWDRNYGYTF.